This T cell receptor beta chain was captured in a study of blood T cells in healthy people across ages. Study-wide results and limits: PBMCs that were unsorted prevented a conclusive naive versus antigen-experienced comparison.

Next came a second PCR, run for about 6 to 12 cycles, which used a sample-barcoded 5' primer along with a J-beta primer mix. TCRdb independently ran MiXCR on the 5' RACE reads; one entry per CDR3 protein. The table shows 2 million or so distinct CDR3 sequences, with 49% occurring only once. In the case of this clonotype: No antigen is known for it.

Sequencing used blood. This receptor was obtained from a woman aged 40 to 49 in good health.

DNA for the CDR3: TGTGCCAGCAGGGCTAGCGGGGATAGCACAGATACGCAGTATTTT. Its protein is CASRASGDSTDTQYF. The V gene is TRBV11-2, the J gene TRBJ2-3, with 9 positions matching TRBD2. The germline V gene has CDR1 SGHAT and CDR2 FQNNGV. The CDR3 totals 15 residues. Trimming cost V 6 bases and J 0 bases; bases outside gene matches: 4. The full variable domain, completed using reference TRBV11-2 and TRBJ2-3, is EAGVAQSPRYKIIEKRQSVAFWCNPISGHATLYWYQQILGQGPKLLIQFQNNGVVDDSQLPKDRFSAERLKGVDSTLKIQPAKLEDSAVYLCASRASGDSTDTQYFGPGTRLTVL.